The clone carrying this T cell receptor beta chain was observed at least ten times. Unique molecular identifiers were incorporated during preparation of the TCRbeta library. Using its own MiXCR run on the PCR reads, TCRdb lists one record per CDR3 protein. The sample lists about 610,000 distinct CDR3 sequences, roughly a tenth occurring once. V lost 2 bases, J lost 12 bases, and 13 bases lay in between. Germline V gives CDR1 KGHDR, CDR2 SFDVKD. The CDR3 consists of 13 residues. This specimen belongs to a study of T-cell reconstitution after alpha-beta-depleted transplantation in children. The material sequenced was PBMCs from the stem cell graft donor, taken from the stem cell graft. The chain recombines TRBV24-1 with TRBJ2-1; TRBD2 is a possible D gene (5 bases). The sequence derives from a human donor who donated a stem cell graft to a child with acute myeloid leukemia. CDR3 coding DNA: TGTGCCACCAGTGATTATCGGGATGAGGGGCAGTTCTTC. This translates into CATSDYRDEGQFF.